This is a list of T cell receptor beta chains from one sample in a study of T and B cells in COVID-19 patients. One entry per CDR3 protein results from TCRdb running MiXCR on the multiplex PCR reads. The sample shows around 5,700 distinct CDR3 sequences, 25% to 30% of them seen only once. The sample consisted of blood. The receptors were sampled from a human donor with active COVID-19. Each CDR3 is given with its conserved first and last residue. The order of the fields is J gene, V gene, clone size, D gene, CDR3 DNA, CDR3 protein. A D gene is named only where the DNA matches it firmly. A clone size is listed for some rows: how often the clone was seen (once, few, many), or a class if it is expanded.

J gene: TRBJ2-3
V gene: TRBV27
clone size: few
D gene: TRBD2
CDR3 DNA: TGTGCCAGCGGCAACTCCGGGACTAGCGGGAGGGAGGATACGCAGTATTTT
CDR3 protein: CASGNSGTSGREDTQYF

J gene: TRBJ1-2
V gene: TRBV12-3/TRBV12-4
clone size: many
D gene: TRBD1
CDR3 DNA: TGTGCCAGCAGTTTGACAGGGTTTTATGGCTACACCTTC
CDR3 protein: CASSLTGFYGYTF

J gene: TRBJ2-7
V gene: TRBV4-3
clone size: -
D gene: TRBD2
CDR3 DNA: TGCGCCAGCAGCCAAGGGCTAGCGGGAGGGTCGGACGAGCAGTACTTC
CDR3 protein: CASSQGLAGGSDEQYF

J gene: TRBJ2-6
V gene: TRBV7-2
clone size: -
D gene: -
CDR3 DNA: TGTGCCAGCAGCCCTCGGACAAGCTCTGGGGCCAACGTCCTGACTTTC
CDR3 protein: CASSPRTSSGANVLTF

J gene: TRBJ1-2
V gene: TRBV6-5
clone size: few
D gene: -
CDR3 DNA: TGTGCCAGCAGTTACTCTCTCGACAGCCCCTTTAACTATGGCTACACCTTC
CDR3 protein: CASSYSLDSPFNYGYTF

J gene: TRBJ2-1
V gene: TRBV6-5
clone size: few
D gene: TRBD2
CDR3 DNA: TGTGCCAGCGGGACTAGCGGGCCCAATGAGCAGTTCTTC
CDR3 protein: CASGTSGPNEQFF

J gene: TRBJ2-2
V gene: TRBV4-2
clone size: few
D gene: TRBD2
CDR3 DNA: TGTGCCAGCAGCCAGGACCAGCTTAGGGCTAGCGGGAGGGACACCGGGGAGCTGTTTTTT
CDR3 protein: CASSQDQLRASGRDTGELFF

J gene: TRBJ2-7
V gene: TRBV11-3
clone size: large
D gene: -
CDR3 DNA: TGTGCCAGCAGCTTGGGGTGGGTGGCCGAGCAGTACTTC
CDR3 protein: CASSLGWVAEQYF

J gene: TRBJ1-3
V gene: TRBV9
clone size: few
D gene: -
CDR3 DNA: TGTGCCAGCAGCGTAGCTACGGGGGGTTCGGGAAACACCATATATTTT
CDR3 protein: CASSVATGGSGNTIYF

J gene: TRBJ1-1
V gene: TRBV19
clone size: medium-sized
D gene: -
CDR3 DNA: TGTGCCAGTAGTATAGGAAAGGGAATGAACACTGAAGCTTTCTTT
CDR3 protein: CASSIGKGMNTEAFF

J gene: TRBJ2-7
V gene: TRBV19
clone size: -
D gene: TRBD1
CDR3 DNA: TGTACCAGTAGTCCAGACAGGGGCAAAATCTACGATCAGTACTTC
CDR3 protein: CTSSPDRGKIYDQYF

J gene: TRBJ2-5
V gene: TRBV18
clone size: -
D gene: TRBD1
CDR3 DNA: TGTGCCAATTCACCCACAGGGGGACAAGAGACCCAGTACTTC
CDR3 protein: CANSPTGGQETQYF

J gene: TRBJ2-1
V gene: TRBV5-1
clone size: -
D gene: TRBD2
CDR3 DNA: TGCGCCAGCAGCATAAGGACTAGCGGGAGCAACACCGAGCAGTTCTTC
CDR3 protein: CASSIRTSGSNTEQFF

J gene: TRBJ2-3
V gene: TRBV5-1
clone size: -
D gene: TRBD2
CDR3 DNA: TGCGCCAGCAGGTCCCGACTAGCGGGAGGGTTCACAGATACGCAGTATTTT
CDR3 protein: CASRSRLAGGFTDTQYF

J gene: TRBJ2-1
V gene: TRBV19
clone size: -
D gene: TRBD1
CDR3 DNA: TGTGCCAGTAGTCCACAGGGGTTCTACAATGAGCAGTTCTTC
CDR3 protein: CASSPQGFYNEQFF

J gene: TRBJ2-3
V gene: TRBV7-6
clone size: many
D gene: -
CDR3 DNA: TGTGCCAGCAGCTTTAGCACAGATACGCAGTATTTT
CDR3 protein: CASSFSTDTQYF

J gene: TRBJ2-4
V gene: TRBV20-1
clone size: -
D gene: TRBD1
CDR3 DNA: TGCAGTGCTGGGGGACAGGCTGGTGGGATTCAGTACTTC
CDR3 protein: CSAGGQAGGIQYF

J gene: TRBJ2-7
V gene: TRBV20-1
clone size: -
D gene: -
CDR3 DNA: TGCAGTGCTAGACAGGGATACGAGCAGTACTTC
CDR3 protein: CSARQGYEQYF

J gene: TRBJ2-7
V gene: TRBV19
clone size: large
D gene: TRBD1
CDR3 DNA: TGTGCCAGTACCGATCGACAGGGCTACGAGCAGTACTTC
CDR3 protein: CASTDRQGYEQYF

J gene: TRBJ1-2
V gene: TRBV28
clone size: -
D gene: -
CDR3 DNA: TGTGCCAGCAGCATCGACAGCTCCTATGGCTACACCTTC
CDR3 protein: CASSIDSSYGYTF

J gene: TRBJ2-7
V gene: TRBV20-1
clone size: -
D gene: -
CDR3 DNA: TGCAGTGCTAGATGGAGGGAGATCTACGAGCAGTACTTC
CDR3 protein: CSARWREIYEQYF

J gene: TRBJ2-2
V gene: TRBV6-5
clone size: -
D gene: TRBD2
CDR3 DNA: TGTGCCAGCGGGACTAGCGGGATCACCGGGGAGCTGTTTTTT
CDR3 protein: CASGTSGITGELFF

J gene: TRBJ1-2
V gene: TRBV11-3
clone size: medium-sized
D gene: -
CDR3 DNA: TGTGCCAGCAGCTCCGACGGGTTGGGGCAGGGGCACTATGGCTACACCTTC
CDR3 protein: CASSSDGLGQGHYGYTF

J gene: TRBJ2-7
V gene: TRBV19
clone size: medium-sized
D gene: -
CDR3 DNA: TGTGCCAGTAGTATAGATCGGAGGTACGAGCAGTACTTC
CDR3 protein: CASSIDRRYEQYF

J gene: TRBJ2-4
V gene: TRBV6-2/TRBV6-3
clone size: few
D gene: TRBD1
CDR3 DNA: TGTGCCAGCAGTTACCCGGGACAGGGGGTCCAAAACATTCAGTACTTC
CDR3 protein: CASSYPGQGVQNIQYF

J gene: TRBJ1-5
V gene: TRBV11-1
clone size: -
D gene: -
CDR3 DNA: TGTGCCAGCAGCTTAGATCGGAGCAATCAGCCCCAGCATTTT
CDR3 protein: CASSLDRSNQPQHF